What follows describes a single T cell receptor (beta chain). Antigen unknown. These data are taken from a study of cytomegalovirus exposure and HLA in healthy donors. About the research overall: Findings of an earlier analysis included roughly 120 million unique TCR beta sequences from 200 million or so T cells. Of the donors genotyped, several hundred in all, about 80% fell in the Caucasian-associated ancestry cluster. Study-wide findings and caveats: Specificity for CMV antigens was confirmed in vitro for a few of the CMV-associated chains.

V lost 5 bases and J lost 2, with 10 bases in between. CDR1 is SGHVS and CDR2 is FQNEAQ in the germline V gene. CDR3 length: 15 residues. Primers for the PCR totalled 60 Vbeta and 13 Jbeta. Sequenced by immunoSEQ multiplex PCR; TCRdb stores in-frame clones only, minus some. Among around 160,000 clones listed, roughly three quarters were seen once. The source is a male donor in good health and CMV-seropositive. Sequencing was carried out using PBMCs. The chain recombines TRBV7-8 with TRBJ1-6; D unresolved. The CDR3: CASSPEGAYNSPLHF. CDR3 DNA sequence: TGTGCCAGCAGCCCAGAGGGAGCCTATAATTCACCCCTCCACTTT.